This TCR beta chain was captured by sequencing in a study of blood T cells in healthy people across ages. The table lists this clonotype with many counts. Next came a second PCR, run for 7 to 11 cycles, which used a sample-barcoded 5' primer along with a J-beta primer mix. The template-switch adaptor, which had 12 random nucleotides, put a tag on each cDNA molecule. TCRdb fed the 5' RACE reads into MiXCR, producing one record per CDR3 protein. Here the sample spans about 280,000 distinct CDR3 sequences, around 29% being singletons. The sequence derives from a woman in her 70s in good health. Material: blood.

The CDR3 DNA reads as TGCAGTGCTAGAGATGGGGGGACTGACAATGAGCAGTTCTTC. This gives the protein CSARDGGTDNEQFF. The chain recombines TRBV20-1 with TRBJ2-1; D perhaps matches TRBD2 (6 bases). Germline CDR1 is DFQATT and CDR2 is SNEGSKA (reference sequence). The CDR3 runs 14 residues. Trimming took off 0 bases at V and 5 bases at J, with 11 bases between the two ends.